The rows below give T cell receptor beta chains drawn from one sample of a study of stem cell transplantation in POMP-related autoinflammatory disease. Sequencing used immunoSEQ multiplex PCR; TCRdb keeps in-frame clones, though not all of them. The data hold over a thousand clones, with more than 80% observed a single time. The sequenced sample was CD4+ follicular helper T cells (Tfh) from PBMCs, obtained before stem cell transplantation. The receptors derive from a human donor with POMP-related autoinflammation and immune dysregulation (PRAID). Each CDR3 is given with its conserved first and last residue. A D gene is named only where the DNA matches it firmly. Only some rows state a clone size, as once, few, many or a class for expanded clones.

d_call: NA; j_call: TRBJ2-7; v_call: TRBV25-1; clone_size: NA; cdr3_aa: CASSPTAVSYEQYF; cdr3_nt: TGTGCCAGCAGTCCTACCGCGGTCTCCTACGAGCAGTACTTC
d_call: TRBD2; j_call: TRBJ2-5; v_call: TRBV5-1; clone_size: NA; cdr3_aa: CASSLVASGRRTQYF; cdr3_nt: TGCGCCAGCAGCTTGGTGGCTAGCGGGAGACGTACCCAGTACTTC
d_call: TRBD2; j_call: TRBJ2-7; v_call: TRBV28; clone_size: NA; cdr3_aa: CASSSPERAGVWEQYF; cdr3_nt: TGTGCCAGCAGTTCCCCTGAGAGGGCGGGAGTTTGGGAGCAGTACTTC
d_call: NA; j_call: TRBJ2-3; v_call: TRBV6-1; clone_size: few; cdr3_aa: CASSPRGTTDTQYF; cdr3_nt: TGTGCCAGCAGTCCTAGGGGAACTACAGATACGCAGTATTTT
d_call: TRBD1; j_call: TRBJ2-1; v_call: TRBV19; clone_size: once; cdr3_aa: CASSAGQGRHNEQFF; cdr3_nt: TGTGCCAGTAGTGCGGGACAGGGTCGGCACAATGAGCAGTTCTTC
d_call: NA; j_call: TRBJ1-1; v_call: TRBV30; clone_size: NA; cdr3_aa: CAWSIFGATNTEAFF; cdr3_nt: TGTGCCTGGAGTATCTTCGGGGCGACGAACACTGAAGCTTTCTTT
d_call: NA; j_call: TRBJ1-5; v_call: TRBV7-2; clone_size: NA; cdr3_aa: CASSLNGDNQPQHF; cdr3_nt: TGTGCCAGCAGCTTAAATGGGGACAATCAGCCCCAGCATTTT
d_call: TRBD1; j_call: TRBJ1-4; v_call: TRBV19; clone_size: NA; cdr3_aa: CASSIGQEDEKLFF; cdr3_nt: TGTGCCAGTAGTATCGGACAGGAGGATGAAAAACTGTTTTTT
d_call: TRBD1; j_call: TRBJ1-5; v_call: TRBV19; clone_size: NA; cdr3_aa: CASSTDRASNQPQHF; cdr3_nt: TGTGCCAGTAGTACCGACAGGGCCAGCAATCAGCCCCAGCATTTT
d_call: TRBD1; j_call: TRBJ2-7; v_call: TRBV30; clone_size: NA; cdr3_aa: CAWSVSNRGTYEQYF; cdr3_nt: TGTGCCTGGAGTGTTTCCAACAGGGGGACCTACGAGCAGTACTTC
d_call: NA; j_call: TRBJ1-2; v_call: TRBV28; clone_size: few; cdr3_aa: CASSYTVHGYTF; cdr3_nt: TGTGCCAGCAGTTATACAGTCCATGGCTACACCTTC
d_call: NA; j_call: TRBJ1-5; v_call: TRBV18; clone_size: NA; cdr3_aa: CASSREPSWGVSNQPQHF; cdr3_nt: TGTGCCAGCTCACGAGAGCCAAGCTGGGGTGTCAGCAATCAGCCCCAGCATTTT
d_call: NA; j_call: TRBJ2-7; v_call: TRBV5-4; clone_size: NA; cdr3_aa: CASSLETRTYEQYF; cdr3_nt: TGTGCCAGCAGCTTGGAGACTCGTACCTACGAGCAGTACTTC
d_call: TRBD2; j_call: TRBJ2-3; v_call: TRBV7-9; clone_size: NA; cdr3_aa: CASSLAGGTDTQYF; cdr3_nt: TGTGCCAGCAGCCTAGCGGGAGGGACAGATACGCAGTATTTT
d_call: TRBD2; j_call: TRBJ2-7; v_call: TRBV28; clone_size: NA; cdr3_aa: CASSSTGTSGSYEQYF; cdr3_nt: TGTGCCAGCAGTTCCACCGGGACTAGCGGCTCCTACGAGCAGTACTTC